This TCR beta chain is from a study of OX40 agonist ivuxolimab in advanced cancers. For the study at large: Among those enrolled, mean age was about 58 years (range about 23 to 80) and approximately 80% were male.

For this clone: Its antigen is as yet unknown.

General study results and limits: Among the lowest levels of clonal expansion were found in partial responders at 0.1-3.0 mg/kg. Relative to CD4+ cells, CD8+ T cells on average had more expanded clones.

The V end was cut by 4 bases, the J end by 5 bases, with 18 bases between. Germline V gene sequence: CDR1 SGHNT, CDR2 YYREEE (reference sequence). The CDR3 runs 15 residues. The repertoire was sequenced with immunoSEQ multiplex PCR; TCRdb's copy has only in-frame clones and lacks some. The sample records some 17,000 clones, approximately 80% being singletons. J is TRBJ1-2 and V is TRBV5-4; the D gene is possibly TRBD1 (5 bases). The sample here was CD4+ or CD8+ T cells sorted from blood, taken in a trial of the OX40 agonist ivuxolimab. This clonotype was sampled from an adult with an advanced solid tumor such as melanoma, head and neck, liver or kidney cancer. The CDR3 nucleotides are TGTGCCAGCAGCCGCGGGGAGGGACGAGGGTATGGCTACACCTTC. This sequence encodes CASSRGEGRGYGYTF.